This T cell receptor beta chain was observed in a study of T cell responses to AZD1222 COVID-19 vaccine. The table came from immunoSEQ multiplex PCR; TCRdb's copy has only in-frame clones and leaves some out. The profile shows approximately 120,000 clones, more than 80% of them singletons. This clone was detected a few times. Antigen specificity is unknown. Points from the study as a whole: With two AZD1222 doses given, Spike-specific TCR breadth and depth both rose.

The material sequenced was peripheral blood, taken 28 days after the second AZD1222 dose. The TCR was taken from an adult who received the AZD1222 COVID-19 vaccine.

CDR3 in DNA: TGTGCCAGCACCAATACTTGGGGGGGGAACTACGAGCAGTACTTC. This sequence encodes CASTNTWGGNYEQYF. The chain uses TRBV28 and TRBJ2-7, with TRBD2 matching 7 bases. The length of the CDR3 is 15 residues. Germline CDR1 MDHEN, CDR2 SYDVKM. V was pared by 7 bases and J by 3 bases, with 12 bases of the junction left unmatched.